The clone carrying this TCR beta chain occurred a few times. Other DNA sequences in the sample encode the same CDR3. This record belongs to a study of blood T cell repertoires in COVID-19. About the study: The United States, Italy and Spain provided the acute and convalescent COVID-19 samples.

Some clones are missing from TCRdb's copy, which holds only in-frame ones; the method was immunoSEQ multiplex PCR. The sample holds more than 95,000 clones, about four fifths seen once. V lost 3 bases to trimming and J lost 0 bases, with 10 bases between them. Per the germline V gene, CDR1 is SGHTS and CDR2 is YDEGEE. CDR3 length: 14 amino acids. Source material: peripheral blood. V gene TRBV5-8 combines with J gene TRBJ2-7; tentatively, D is TRBD1 (6 bases). The receptor was derived from a man between 60 and 75 years old with acute or convalescent COVID-19. The CDR3 region is CASSSRGRSYEQYF. CDR3 in DNA: TGTGCCAGCAGCTCCAGGGGCCGCTCCTACGAGCAGTACTTC. Drawing the rest from reference TRBV5-8 and TRBJ2-7, the complete variable domain is EAGVTQSPTHLIKTRGQQATLRCSPISGHTSVYWYQQALGLGLQFLLWYDEGEERNRGNFPPRFSGRQFPNYSSELNVNALELEDSALYLCASSSRGRSYEQYFGPGTRLTVT.